This TCR beta chain was recovered during a study of CXCR3-negative and CXCR3-positive naive CD8 T cells. Findings and caveats of the study: The TRBV-TRBJ usage of naive CXCR3-negative and CXCR3-positive cells was similar, but that of memory cells differed. Each naive subset displayed comparably high diversity, whereas memory CD8+ cells displayed much lower diversity.

Concerning this clonotype: What it recognizes is unknown.

TRB cDNA was prepared as libraries by UMI-labeled 5' RACE. TCRdb reprocessed the 5' RACE reads and stores each CDR3 protein as one record, lacking DNA. Found here are over 20,000 distinct CDR3 sequences; the top ten clones hold approximately 2.6%. The CDR3 extends over 12 amino acids. In germline, CDR1 is KGHDR, CDR2 SFDVKD. The clonotype comes from a human donor in good health. Some clones in this sample may be carry-over from other donors' samples. This chain links TRBV24-1 with TRBJ2-1. The sample taken for sequencing was naive CXCR3- CD8+ T cells from blood. Subset reported: CD45RO-CCR7+CD27+CD95- naive CD8+ T cells lacking CXCR3 (TNR3-). This CDR3 is CATSDPGDEQFF.